Given below is one T cell receptor (beta chain) in context. Its antigen is undetermined. Each CDR3 protein gets one entry after TCRdb re-called the reads with MiXCR. Among about 570,000 distinct CDR3 sequences, about 39% were seen once, and the ten largest hold 48%. This specimen comes from a study of T cell repertoires in cytomegalovirus infection. Study-wide context: In the study, CMV epitopes included recently identified HLA-C-restricted and well-studied HLA-B-restricted ones.

Study-wide results and caveats: Ex vivo, HLA-C-restricted CMV-specific TCR beta clonotypes prevailed over the rest of the response. People with CMV and the relevant HLA were identified by cumulative public TCR beta family frequency.

Sequencing was performed on cultured PBMCs, taken from culture after CMV antigen stimulation. The clonotype originates from a human donor in good health (CMV status not recorded). Some clones in this sample may be carry-over from other donors' samples.

CDR3 DNA sequence: TGTGCCAGCAGCATAACACCCTCTGGAAACACCATATATTTT. Protein sequence: CASSITPSGNTIYF. This chain uses TRBV11-2 with TRBJ1-3; D call uncertain. In germline, CDR1 is SGHAT, CDR2 FQNNGV. The CDR3 loop spans 14 amino acids. The V end was cut by 5 bases, the J end by 0 bases, with 8 bases between.